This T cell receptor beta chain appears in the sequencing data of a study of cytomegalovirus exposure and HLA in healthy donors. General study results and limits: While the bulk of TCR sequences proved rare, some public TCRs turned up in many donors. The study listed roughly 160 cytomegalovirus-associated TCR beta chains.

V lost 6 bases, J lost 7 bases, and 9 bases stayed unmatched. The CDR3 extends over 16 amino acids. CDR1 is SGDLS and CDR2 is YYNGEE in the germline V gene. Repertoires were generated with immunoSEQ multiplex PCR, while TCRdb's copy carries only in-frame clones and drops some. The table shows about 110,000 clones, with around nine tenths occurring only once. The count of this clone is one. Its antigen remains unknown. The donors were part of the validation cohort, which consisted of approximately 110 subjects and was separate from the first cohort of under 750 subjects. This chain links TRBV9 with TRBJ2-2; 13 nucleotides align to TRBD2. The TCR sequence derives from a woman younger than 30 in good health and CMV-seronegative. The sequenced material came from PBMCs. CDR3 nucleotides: TGTGCCAGCAACACCGGGACTAGCGGGAATAGCGGGGAGCTGTTTTTT. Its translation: CASNTGTSGNSGELFF.